This TCR beta chain was recorded in a study of blood T cell repertoires in COVID-19. In the study overall: Donors in the United States, Italy and Spain gave samples during acute or convalescent COVID-19.

The V gene's germline CDR1 is ENHRY and CDR2 SYGVKD. The CDR3 consists of 12 residues. V lost 5 bases and J 3 bases, leaving 5 bases between the germline ends. The table came from immunoSEQ multiplex PCR; TCRdb's copy has only in-frame clones and leaves some out. The repertoire has roughly 500,000 clones, 89% of them found once; the top ten carry around 0.95%. The receptor was isolated from a man in his late teens or twenties with COVID-19, enrolled during active disease. Sequencing was carried out using peripheral blood. The V and J genes are TRBV10-3 and TRBJ2-4, with TRBD2 as a possible D gene (5 bases). Here the CDR3 DNA reads TGTGCCATCAGTCGGGACAAAAACATTCAGTACTTC. The encoded protein is CAISRDKNIQYF.